This TCR beta chain originates from a study of shared clonotypes between healthy human individuals. Findings and caveats of the study: Among donors, sharing of clonotypes was expected to be affected by sequencing depth. Only a few donors were included, so the genetic and exposure-history diversity represented was limited.

This clone was recorded only once. Its antigen is not identified. Trimming pared 5 bases from V and 2 bases from J, leaving 13 bases between. The CDR3 has 15 amino acids. CDR1 and CDR2 from the germline V gene are MDHEN and SYDVKM. CD4+ cells were split into CD45RA+ naive and CD45RA-negative memory subsets. The table came from immunoSEQ multiplex PCR; TCRdb's copy has only in-frame clones and leaves some out. Seen here are approximately 530,000 clones, 90% to 96% observed once, and the top ten hold 0.06%. The material sequenced was naive CD4+ T cells sorted from blood. This sample's subset: CD45RA+ positively selected. V is TRBV28 and J is TRBJ1-3; D gene ambiguous. This sequence was found in a woman in her twenties or thirties in good health. This CDR3 reads CASSATDYTGNTIYF. The CDR3 region has the DNA TGTGCCAGCAGTGCTACAGACTATACTGGAAACACCATATATTTT.